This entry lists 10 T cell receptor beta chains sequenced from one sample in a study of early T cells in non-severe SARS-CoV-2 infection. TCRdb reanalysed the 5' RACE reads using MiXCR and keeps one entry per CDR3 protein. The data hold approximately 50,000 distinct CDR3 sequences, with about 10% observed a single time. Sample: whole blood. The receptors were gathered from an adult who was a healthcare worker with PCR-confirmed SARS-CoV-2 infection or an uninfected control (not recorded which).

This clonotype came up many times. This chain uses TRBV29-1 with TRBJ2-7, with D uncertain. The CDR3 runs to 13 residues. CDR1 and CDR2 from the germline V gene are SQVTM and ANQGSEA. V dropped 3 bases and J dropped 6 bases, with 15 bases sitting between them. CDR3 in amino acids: CSVDRQNTGEQYF. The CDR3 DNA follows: TGCAGCGTTGATCGGCAGAACACTGGCGAGCAGTACTTC.

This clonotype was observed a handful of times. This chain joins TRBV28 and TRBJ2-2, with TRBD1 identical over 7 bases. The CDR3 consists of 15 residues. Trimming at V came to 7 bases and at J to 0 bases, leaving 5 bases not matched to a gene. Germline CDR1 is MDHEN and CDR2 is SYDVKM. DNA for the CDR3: TGTGCCAGCAAATTCGGGACAGCGAACACCGGGGAGCTGTTTTTT. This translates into CASKFGTANTGELFF.

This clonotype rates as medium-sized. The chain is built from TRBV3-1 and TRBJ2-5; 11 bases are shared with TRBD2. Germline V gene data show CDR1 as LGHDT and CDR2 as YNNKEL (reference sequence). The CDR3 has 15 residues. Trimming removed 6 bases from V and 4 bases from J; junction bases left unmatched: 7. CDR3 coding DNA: TGTGCCAGCAGTAGACTAGCGGGATTGGGAGAGACCCAGTACTTC. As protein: CASSRLAGLGETQYF.

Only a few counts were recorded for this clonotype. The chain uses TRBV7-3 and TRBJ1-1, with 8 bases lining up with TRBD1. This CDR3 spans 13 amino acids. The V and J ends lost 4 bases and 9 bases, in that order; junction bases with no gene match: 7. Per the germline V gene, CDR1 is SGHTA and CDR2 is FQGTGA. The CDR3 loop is CASSWDRRGKAFF. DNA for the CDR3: TGTGCCAGCAGCTGGGACAGGAGGGGGAAAGCTTTCTTT.

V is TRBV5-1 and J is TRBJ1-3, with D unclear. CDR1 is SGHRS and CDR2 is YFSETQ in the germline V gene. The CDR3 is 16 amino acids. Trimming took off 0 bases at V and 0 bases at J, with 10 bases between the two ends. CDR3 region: CASSLAVGSSGNTIYF. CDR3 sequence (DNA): TGCGCCAGCAGCTTGGCCGTTGGCAGCTCTGGAAACACCATATATTTT.

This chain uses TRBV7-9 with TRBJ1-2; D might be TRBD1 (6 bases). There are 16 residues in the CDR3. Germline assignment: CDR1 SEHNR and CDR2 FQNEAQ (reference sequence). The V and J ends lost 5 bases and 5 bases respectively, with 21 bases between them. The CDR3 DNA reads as TGTGCCAGCAGCCGTTACACGGACAGTTTTGGGTATGGCTACACCTTC. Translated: CASSRYTDSFGYGYTF.

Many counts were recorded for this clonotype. CDR3 amino acids: CASGTPEGQGSYEQYF. CDR3 bases: TGCGCCAGCGGCACCCCGGAGGGACAGGGTTCCTACGAGCAGTACTTC. The rearrangement uses TRBV23-1 and TRBJ2-7, with 9 bases identical to TRBD1. TRBV23-1 is noted as an ORF with a role that remains uncertain. This CDR3 contains 16 residues. V lost 8 bases to trimming and J lost 1 base; unmatched junction nucleotides: 12.

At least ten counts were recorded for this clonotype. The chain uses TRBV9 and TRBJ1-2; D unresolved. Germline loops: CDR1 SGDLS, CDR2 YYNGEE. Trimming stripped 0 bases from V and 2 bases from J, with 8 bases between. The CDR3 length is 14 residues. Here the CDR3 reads CASSVGGVNYGYTF. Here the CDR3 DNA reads TGTGCCAGCAGCGTAGGGGGTGTAAACTATGGCTACACCTTC.

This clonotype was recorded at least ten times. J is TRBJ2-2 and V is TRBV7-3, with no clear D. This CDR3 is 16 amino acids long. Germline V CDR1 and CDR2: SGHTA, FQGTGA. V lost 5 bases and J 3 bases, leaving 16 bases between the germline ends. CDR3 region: CASSRLPLAHTGELFF. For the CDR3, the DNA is TGTGCCAGCAGCCGCCTACCGTTGGCCCACACCGGGGAGCTGTTTTTT.

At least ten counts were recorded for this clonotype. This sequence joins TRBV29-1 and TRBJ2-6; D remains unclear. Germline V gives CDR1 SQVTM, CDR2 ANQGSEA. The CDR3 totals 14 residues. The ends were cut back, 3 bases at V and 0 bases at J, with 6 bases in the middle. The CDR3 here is CSVDTNSGANVLTF. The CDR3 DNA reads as TGCAGCGTTGACACGAACTCTGGGGCCAACGTCCTGACTTTC.